Each of the 5 T cell receptor beta chains below was sequenced from the same sample in a study of blood T cell repertoires in COVID-19. TCRdb's copy holds only in-frame clones and misses some; the assay was immunoSEQ multiplex PCR. The sample yields about 200,000 clones, about 83% seen once. Sequencing input: PBMCs or T cells enriched from blood (not recorded which). These receptors came from a middle-aged man with acute COVID-19.

The chain recombines TRBV6-5 with TRBJ2-7; 8 positions match TRBD1. This CDR3 region has 15 residues. Germline-derived CDR1 and CDR2 are MNHEY and SVGAGI. V gave up 6 bases and J gave up 1 base; unmatched junction bases: 8. CDR3 residues: CASRTAQGGSYEQYF. The CDR3 nucleotides read TGTGCCAGCAGGACGGCACAGGGGGGTTCCTACGAGCAGTACTTC.

This clone appeared once. The chain links TRBV19 to TRBJ1-1; 8 bases agree with TRBD1. CDR1 is LNHDA and CDR2 is SQIVND in the germline V gene (reference sequence). The CDR3 spans 17 residues. The junction had 9 bases not matched to a gene; V was cut back by 3 bases and J by 0 bases. The CDR3 reads CASSMSDRGLMNTEAFF. The CDR3 DNA follows: TGTGCCAGTAGTATGAGTGACAGGGGCCTCATGAACACTGAAGCTTTCTTT.

This clone was detected only once. J is TRBJ1-2 and V is TRBV9; D not resolved. CDR1 SGDLS and CDR2 YYNGEE come from the germline V gene. The V end was cut by 0 bases, the J end by 4 bases, with 10 bases between. The CDR3 spans 14 residues. The CDR3 coding sequence is TGTGCCAGCAGCGTAGATCTACAGCCCTATGGCTACACCTTC. This encodes CASSVDLQPYGYTF.

The chain has TRBV2 and TRBJ1-1; D perhaps matches TRBD1 (5 bases). The CDR3 runs 15 residues. The germline gives CDR1 SNHLY, CDR2 FYNNEI. Deletions cut 4 bases from V and 1 base from J, with 13 bases between. The CDR3 spells CASSGLGGKNTEAFF. CDR3 nucleotides: TGTGCCAGCAGTGGGTTGGGGGGGAAGAACACTGAAGCTTTCTTT.

The J gene is TRBJ1-2, the V gene TRBV18; possible D gene TRBD1, 5 bases. V was trimmed by 2 bases and J by 6 bases, leaving 19 bases between them. This CDR3 has 16 residues. CDR1 and CDR2 (germline): KGHSH, LQKENI. Here the CDR3 DNA reads TGTGCCAGCTCACCAATTGGGAGGGGCATTGATCATGGCTACACCTTC. Protein sequence: CASSPIGRGIDHGYTF.